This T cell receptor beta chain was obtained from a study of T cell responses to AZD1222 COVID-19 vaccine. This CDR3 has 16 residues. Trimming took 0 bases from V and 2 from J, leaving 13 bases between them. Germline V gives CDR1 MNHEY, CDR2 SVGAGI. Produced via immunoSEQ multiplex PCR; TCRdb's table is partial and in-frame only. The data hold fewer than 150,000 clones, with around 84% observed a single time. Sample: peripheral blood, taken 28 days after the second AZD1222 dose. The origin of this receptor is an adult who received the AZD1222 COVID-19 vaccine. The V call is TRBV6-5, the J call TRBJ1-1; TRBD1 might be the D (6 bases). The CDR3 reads CASSYSQLTGNTEAFF. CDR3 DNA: TGTGCCAGCAGTTACTCACAACTGACAGGTAACACTGAAGCTTTCTTT.